Below, 24 T cell receptor beta chains from the same sample are listed, as sequenced in a study of CD8 T cells in Susac syndrome. An input of roughly 0.5 to 1 ug of RNA was subjected to reverse transcription using random hexamers. From the immunoSEQ multiplex PCR reads, TCRdb called clonotypes with MiXCR, one entry per CDR3 protein. The table lists 170,000 or so distinct CDR3 sequences, about 95% of them singletons. The sequencing input was CD8+ T cells from PBMCs. These receptors came from a human donor with multiple sclerosis.

The V gene is TRBV11-2, the J gene TRBJ2-5; D is unresolved. The V and J ends lost 2 bases and 5 bases respectively, with 6 bases between them. The CDR3 runs 12 residues. Germline V CDR1 and CDR2: SGHAT, FQNNGV. This chain's CDR3 is CASSLTVETQYF. CDR3 nucleotide sequence: TGTGCCAGCAGCTTAACGGTGGAGACCCAGTACTTC.

This clonotype was counted between two and nine times. This CDR3 is CATSSGTSGYEQYF. In DNA form, the CDR3 reads TGTGCCACCAGCAGCGGGACTAGCGGATACGAGCAGTACTTC. The rearrangement joins TRBV15 to TRBJ2-7, with TRBD2 matching over 11 bases. The V segment lost 3 bases and the J segment 4 bases; nucleotides outside the gene matches: 2. The CDR3 contains 14 residues. In germline, CDR1 is LNHNV, CDR2 YYDKDF (reference sequence).

In its sample, this clonotype was seen once. J is TRBJ2-7 and V is TRBV20-1; TRBD1 matches 9 bases. The CDR3 is 15 residues long. V lost 3 bases, J lost 7 bases, and 13 bases stayed unmatched. Germline V gene sequence: CDR1 DFQATT, CDR2 SNEGSKA (reference sequence). CDR3 loop: CSASLGDRDFGEQYF. In nucleotides, the CDR3 is TGCAGTGCTAGCCTGGGGGACAGGGACTTTGGTGAGCAGTACTTC.

CDR3 sequence: CASSSPRGANLGGYEQYF. In DNA form, the CDR3 reads TGTGCCAGCAGTTCGCCCAGGGGCGCCAATTTAGGGGGATACGAGCAGTACTTC. The V call is TRBV12-3 or TRBV12-4, the J call TRBJ2-7, with D perhaps TRBD1 (6 bases). CDR3 length: 18 amino acids. Trimming took 4 bases from V and 4 from J, leaving 26 bases between them.

CDR3 sequence: CASSSLVIHSYEQYF. The CDR3 DNA reads as TGTGCCAGCAGCTCCCTGGTCATACACTCCTACGAGCAGTACTTC. The chain links TRBV7-9 to TRBJ2-7, with D unclear. The CDR3 sequence is 15 residues long. Per the germline V gene, CDR1 is SEHNR and CDR2 is FQNEAQ (reference sequence). V lost 4 bases, J lost 0 bases, and 13 bases lay in between.

The chain is built from TRBV7-8 and TRBJ2-5; TRBD1 matches 7 bases. Germline V gives CDR1 SGHVS, CDR2 FQNEAQ. This CDR3 comprises 15 residues. The junction had 7 bases not matched to a gene; V was cut back by 5 bases and J by 1 base. The CDR3 region is CASSPPGQAQETQYF. CDR3 nucleotides: TGTGCCAGCAGCCCCCCAGGACAGGCCCAAGAGACCCAGTACTTC.

The chain couples TRBV24-1 to TRBJ2-1, with 8 bases fitting TRBD1. V shed 6 bases and J 4 bases; nucleotides not matched to a gene: 10. Germline loops: CDR1 KGHDR, CDR2 SFDVKD. The CDR3 contains 16 residues. CDR3 sequence: CATSHTSGGPYNEQFF. CDR3 DNA: TGTGCCACCAGTCATACTTCAGGGGGCCCTTACAATGAGCAGTTCTTC.

The genes are TRBV6-5 and TRBJ1-5; 8 positions match TRBD1. There are 13 residues in the CDR3. Germline CDR1 and CDR2: MNHEY and SVGAGI. Trimming took 5 bases from V and 7 from J; bases not matched to a gene: 4. Here the CDR3 reads CASSTTGGQPQHF. The CDR3 DNA reads TGTGCCAGCAGTACTACAGGGGGACAGCCCCAGCATTTT.

V and J are TRBV20-1 and TRBJ1-1; D uncertain. Between the trimmed V and J ends, which lost 3 bases and 11 bases, there was a span of 16 bases. Germline CDR1 reads DFQATT; CDR2 reads SNEGSKA (reference sequence). This CDR3 spans 12 amino acids. The CDR3 DNA sequence: TGCAGTGCTAGCCCCGCGCCGAGGAGTGCTTTCTTT. Translated, it gives CSASPAPRSAFF.

This clonotype came up once. The chain combines TRBV25-1 with TRBJ2-7, with a tentative D call TRBD2 (5 bases). The germline V and J ends were trimmed by 1 base and 0 bases, with 13 bases remaining between them. The CDR3 runs 16 residues. Germline V lookup: CDR1 MGHDK, CDR2 SYGVNS. In DNA, the CDR3 is TGTGCCAGCAGTGAATCGGTGGCGAGGGACTCCTACGAGCAGTACTTC. It translates to CASSESVARDSYEQYF.

CDR3 bases: TGTGCCTGGAACCACCCCGGGAATCCCTCCTACGAGCAGTACTTC. Translating gives CAWNHPGNPSYEQYF. The chain combines TRBV30 with TRBJ2-7; perhaps TRBD2 as D (5 bases). This CDR3 spans 15 amino acids. Trimming left V 4 bases short and J 0 bases short, with 16 bases between. From germline, CDR1 is GTSNPN and CDR2 SVGIG (reference sequence).

The V call is TRBV7-9, the J call TRBJ2-7; weak D call: TRBD2 (6 bases). V gave up 3 bases and J gave up 3 bases, with 9 bases separating them. The CDR3 runs 13 residues. Germline CDR1 is SEHNR and CDR2 is FQNEAQ (reference sequence). DNA for the CDR3: TGTGCCAGCAGCTTTGTAGCGGACTACGAGCAGTACTTC. Its translation: CASSFVADYEQYF.

The V call is TRBV6-1, the J call TRBJ1-6; TRBD1 aligns across 7 bases. The CDR3 runs 14 residues. Germline CDR1 MNHNS, CDR2 SASEGT. The junction had 6 bases not matched to a gene; V was cut back by 3 bases and J by 10 bases. As DNA, the CDR3 is TGTGCCAGCAGTGAGAGGGGGCTCTTGTCACCCCTCCACTTT. The encoded protein is CASSERGLLSPLHF.

The CDR3 coding sequence is TGTGCCAGCAGCGTGACAGGGGTGACTGAAGCTTTCTTT. This codes for CASSVTGVTEAFF. This rearrangement joins TRBV9 to TRBJ1-1; 8 positions agree with TRBD1. Germline CDR1 SGDLS, CDR2 YYNGEE. V shed 2 bases, J shed 5 bases, and the junction held 2 bases outside the gene matches. CDR3 size: 13 residues.

The gene calls are TRBV2 and TRBJ2-3, with 7 positions matching TRBD2. CDR1 and CDR2 (germline): SNHLY, FYNNEI. The CDR3 is made up of 13 amino acids. After removal of 10 bases from V and 1 base from J, the junction contained 5 bases not matched to a gene. In DNA, the CDR3 is TGTGCCACCGGGGGGTTGGGCACAGATACGCAGTATTTT. This sequence encodes CATGGLGTDTQYF.

CDR3 sequence: CASSSGGGFQPQHF. In DNA form, the CDR3 reads TGTGCCAGCAGTTCCGGCGGGGGCTTTCAGCCCCAGCATTTT. The rearrangement links TRBV27 to TRBJ1-5; weak D call: TRBD1 (6 bases). V lost 4 bases, J lost 6 bases, and 13 bases lay in between. Germline lookup yields CDR1 MNHEY and CDR2 SMNVEV (reference sequence). The CDR3 is made up of 14 amino acids.

The chain combines TRBV29-1 with TRBJ2-7, with 7 positions matching TRBD1. The ends lost 2 bases at V and 5 bases at J; junction bases unmatched: 3. Looked up from germline, CDR1 is SQVTM and CDR2 is ANQGSEA. CDR3 length: 12 amino acids. CDR3: CSVERGLDEQYF. The CDR3 bases are TGCAGCGTTGAAAGGGGGCTCGACGAGCAGTACTTC.

This clonotype was recorded only once. J is TRBJ2-1 and V is TRBV29-1; D is unresolved. CDR1 and CDR2 (germline): SQVTM, ANQGSEA. V was trimmed by 3 bases and J by 2 bases, leaving 2 bases between them. The CDR3 spans 11 residues. The DNA for the CDR3 is TGCAGCGTTGACCCCTACAATGAGCAGTTCTTC. Its translation is CSVDPYNEQFF.

The chain employs TRBV29-1 and TRBJ2-3; D is unresolved. Trimming shortened V by 7 bases and J by 4 bases, and 9 bases separated the two germline ends. Per the germline V gene, CDR1 is SQVTM and CDR2 is ANQGSEA. This CDR3 contains 11 residues. The CDR3 sequence: CSAPVADTQYF. The CDR3 DNA reads as TGCAGCGCACCTGTCGCAGATACGCAGTATTTT.

The rearrangement joins TRBV2 to TRBJ2-7; 7 nucleotides agree with TRBD2. Germline CDR1 is SNHLY and CDR2 is FYNNEI. CDR3 length equals 16 residues. Trimming removed 1 base from V and 2 bases from J; junction bases left unmatched: 8. The CDR3 DNA reads as TGTGCCAGCAGTGAAGGGGAGCGGGGACTTACCTACGAGCAGTACTTC. Translated, it gives CASSEGERGLTYEQYF.

The chain joins TRBV27 to TRBJ2-7, with 10 nucleotides matching TRBD2. J was trimmed by 6 bases and V by 8 bases; bases with no gene match: 7. Looked up from germline, CDR1 is MNHEY and CDR2 is SMNVEV (reference sequence). CDR3 length: 13 amino acids. DNA for the CDR3: TGTGCCAGCCGGAGCGGGAGGGCCTCCGAGCAGTACTTC. Its protein product is CASRSGRASEQYF.

The rearrangement joins TRBV6-4 to TRBJ2-1, with a tentative D call TRBD2 (6 bases). This CDR3 contains 14 residues. CDR1 and CDR2 from the germline V gene are MRHNA and SNTAGT. Between the trimmed V and J ends, which lost 2 bases and 10 bases, there was a span of 15 bases. The chain's CDR3 is CASSDRIGGLEQFF. In nucleotides, the CDR3 is TGTGCCAGCAGTGACCGGATCGGGGGACTCGAGCAGTTCTTC.

The V and J genes are TRBV7-9 and TRBJ2-7, with unresolved D. Trimming removed 4 bases at V and 7 bases at J, with 8 bases between. Germline assignment: CDR1 SEHNR and CDR2 FQNEAQ (reference sequence). The CDR3 length is 11 residues. For the CDR3, the DNA is TGTGCCAGCAGCTCCTCGTTTGAGCAGTACTTC. Translated: CASSSSFEQYF.

The chain uses TRBV11-2 and TRBJ2-1; D is possibly TRBD1 or TRBD2 (5 bases each). Germline CDR1 SGHAT, CDR2 FQNNGV. The CDR3 is made up of 16 amino acids. Trimming pared 4 bases from V and 2 bases from J, leaving 15 bases between. The CDR3 coding sequence is TGTGCCAGCAGCTCCCCCGGGACGGGAACCTACAATGAGCAGTTCTTC. This codes for CASSSPGTGTYNEQFF. Full variable domain (missing parts from reference TRBV11-2 and TRBJ2-1): EAGVAQSPRYKIIEKRQSVAFWCNPISGHATLYWYQQILGQGPKLLIQFQNNGVVDDSQLPKDRFSAERLKGVDSTLKIQPAKLEDSAVYLCASSSPGTGTYNEQFFGPGTRLTVL.